This T cell receptor (beta chain) was retrieved from a study of neurological immune-mediated disorders. Whole-study findings and limits: Multiple sclerosis patients had less TCR clonal expansion than even healthy controls, unlike HTLV-1-associated myelopathy.

The time point was: longitudinal time-point 3. TCRdb ran MiXCR on the 5' RACE reads and lists one entry per CDR3 protein. This sample carries 93,000 or so distinct CDR3 sequences, approximately 10% of them seen once, and the ten largest clones take under 3.5%. The germline gives CDR1 MDHEN, CDR2 SYDVKM. The CDR3 is 15 residues long. V gave up 3 bases and J gave up 3 bases; unmatched junction bases: 3. The sample holds many counts of this clonotype. The antigen is unknown. The rearrangement joins TRBV28 to TRBJ2-7, with TRBD1 matching 12 bases. Sequenced material: PBMCs. The origin of this receptor is a female donor with HTLV-1-associated myelopathy (HAM/TSP). CDR3 sequence: CASSFWDRGLYEQYF. CDR3 nucleotide sequence: TGTGCCAGCAGTTTTTGGGACAGGGGGCTCTACGAGCAGTACTTC. Together with reference TRBV28 and TRBJ2-7, the CDR3 gives the full variable domain: DVKVTQSSRYLVKRTGEKVFLECVQDMDHENMFWYRQDPGLGLRLIYFSYDVKMKEKGDIPEGYSVSREKKERFSLILESASTNQTSMYLCASSFWDRGLYEQYFGPGTRLTVT.